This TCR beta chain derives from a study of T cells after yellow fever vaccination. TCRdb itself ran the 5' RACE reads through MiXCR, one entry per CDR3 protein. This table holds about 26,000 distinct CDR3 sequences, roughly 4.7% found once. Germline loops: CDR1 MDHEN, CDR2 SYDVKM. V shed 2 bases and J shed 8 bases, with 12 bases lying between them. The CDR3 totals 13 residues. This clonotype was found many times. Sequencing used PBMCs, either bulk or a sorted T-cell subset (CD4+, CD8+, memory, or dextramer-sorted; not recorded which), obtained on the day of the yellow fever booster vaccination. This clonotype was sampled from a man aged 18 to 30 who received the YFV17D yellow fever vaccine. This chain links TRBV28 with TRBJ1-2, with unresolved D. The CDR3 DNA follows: TGTGCCAGCAGTTTAGAGCCAGGATCGGGCTACACCTTC. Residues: CASSLEPGSGYTF.